This TCR beta chain emerged from a study of cytomegalovirus exposure and HLA in healthy donors. Samples came from healthy bone marrow donors. The V gene lost 4 bases and the J gene lost 2 bases, with 15 bases spanning the gap. The CDR3 length is 16 residues. Germline V gene data show CDR1 as SGHRS and CDR2 as YFSETQ. The primer mix had 60 Vbeta and 13 Jbeta primers. The data were produced by immunoSEQ multiplex PCR, yet TCRdb's version contains in-frame clones alone and is incomplete. The table lists some 120,000 clones, more than 60% of them singletons. A remark on this clone: Its specificity is not known.

Study results and caveats: Productive status was seen about 87% or about 30% of the time for most TCR beta V segments in an earlier analysis. On later analysis, the bulk of CMV-associated TCR beta chains appeared to be HLA-restricted.

Material: PBMCs. The chain joins TRBV5-1 to TRBJ2-2; maybe TRBD1 (6 bases). This receptor was identified in a woman in her forties in good health and CMV-seropositive. The CDR3 DNA sequence: TGCGCCAGCAGCCCAGGGACACGGGAAAACACCGGGGAGCTGTTTTTT. It translates to CASSPGTRENTGELFF.